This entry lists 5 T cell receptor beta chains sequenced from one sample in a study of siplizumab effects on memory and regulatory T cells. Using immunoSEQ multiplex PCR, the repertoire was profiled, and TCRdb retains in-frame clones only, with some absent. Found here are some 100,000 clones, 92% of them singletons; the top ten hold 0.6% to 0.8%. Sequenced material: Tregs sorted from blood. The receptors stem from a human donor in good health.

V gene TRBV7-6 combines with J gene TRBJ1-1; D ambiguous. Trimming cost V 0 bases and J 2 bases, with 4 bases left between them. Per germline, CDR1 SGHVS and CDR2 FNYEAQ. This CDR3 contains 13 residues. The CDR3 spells CASSLARNTEAFF. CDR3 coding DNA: TGTGCCAGCAGCTTAGCTCGAAACACTGAAGCTTTCTTT.

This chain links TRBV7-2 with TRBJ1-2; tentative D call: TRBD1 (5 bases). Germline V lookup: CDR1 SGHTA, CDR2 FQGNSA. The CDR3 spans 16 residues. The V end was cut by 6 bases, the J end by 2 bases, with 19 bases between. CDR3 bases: TGTGCCAGCAGTTACCACGGGACGGCTAACAACTATGGCTACACCTTC. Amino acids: CASSYHGTANNYGYTF.

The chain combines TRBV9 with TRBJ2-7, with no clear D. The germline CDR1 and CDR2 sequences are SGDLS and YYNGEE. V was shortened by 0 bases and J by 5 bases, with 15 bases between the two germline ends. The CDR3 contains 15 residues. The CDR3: CASSVGSRKSNEQYF. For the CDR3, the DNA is TGTGCCAGCAGCGTAGGCAGCCGAAAATCCAACGAGCAGTACTTC. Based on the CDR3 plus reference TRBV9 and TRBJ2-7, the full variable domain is DSGVTQTPKHLITATGQRVTLRCSPRSGDLSVYWYQQSLDQGLQFLIQYYNGEERAKGNILERFSAQQFPDLHSELNLSSLELGDSALYFCASSVGSRKSNEQYFGPGTRLTVT.

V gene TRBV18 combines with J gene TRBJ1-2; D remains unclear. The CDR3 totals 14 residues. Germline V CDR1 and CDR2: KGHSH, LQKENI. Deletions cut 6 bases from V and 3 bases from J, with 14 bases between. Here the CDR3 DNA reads TGTGCCAGCTCTCAACAAACCGGGGACTATGGCTACACCTTC. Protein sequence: CASSQQTGDYGYTF.

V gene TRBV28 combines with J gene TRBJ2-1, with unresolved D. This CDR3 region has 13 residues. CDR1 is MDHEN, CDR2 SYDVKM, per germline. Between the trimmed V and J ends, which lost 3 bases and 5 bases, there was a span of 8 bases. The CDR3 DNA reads TGTGCCAGCAGTTTTCCGAACAACAATGAGCAGTTCTTC. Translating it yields CASSFPNNNEQFF.